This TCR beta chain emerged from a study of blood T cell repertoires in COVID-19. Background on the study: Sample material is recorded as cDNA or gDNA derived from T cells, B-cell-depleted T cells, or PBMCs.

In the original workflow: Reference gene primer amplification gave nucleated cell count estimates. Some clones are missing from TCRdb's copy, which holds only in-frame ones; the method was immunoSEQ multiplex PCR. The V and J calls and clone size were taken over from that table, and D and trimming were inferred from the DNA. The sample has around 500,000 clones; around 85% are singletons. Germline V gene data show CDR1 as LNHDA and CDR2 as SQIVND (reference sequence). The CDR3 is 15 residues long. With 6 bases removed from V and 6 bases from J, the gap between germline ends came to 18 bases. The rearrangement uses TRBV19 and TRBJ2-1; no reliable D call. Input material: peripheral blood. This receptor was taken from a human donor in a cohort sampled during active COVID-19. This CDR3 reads CASSQQSSGPNEQFF. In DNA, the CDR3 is TGTGCCAGTAGCCAACAGTCGTCTGGGCCCAATGAGCAGTTCTTC.